This T cell receptor beta chain was obtained from a study of radiotherapy plus CTLA-4 blockade in lung cancer. Whole-study findings and limits: Blood TCR clones of tumor origin expanded after radiotherapy plus ipilimumab. It was early blood T cell clone dynamics, with interferon-beta, that reportedly best predicted response.

Participants had chemo-refractory metastatic non-small-cell lung cancer and were treated with focal radiation plus ipilimumab CTLA-4 blockade. This CDR3 contains 15 residues. Per germline, CDR1 MDHEN and CDR2 SYDVKM. J gave up 4 bases and V 5 bases, and 5 bases lay outside the gene matches. This clone was recorded a few times. Its antigen is not identified. Only in-frame clones appear in the TCRdb table, and some are missing; sequencing was by immunoSEQ multiplex PCR. The sample carries roughly 50,000 clones, approximately 90% recorded once. The genes are TRBV28 and TRBJ2-3, with 11 bases lining up with TRBD2. The sample was peripheral blood, taken from a patient treated with radiotherapy plus ipilimumab. The receptor was derived from a human donor with non-small cell lung cancer whose response to radiotherapy plus ipilimumab could not be evaluated. CDR3 sequence reads: CASSLTSGNSDTQYF. DNA for the CDR3: TGTGCCAGCAGTCTGACTAGCGGGAACTCAGATACGCAGTATTTT.